This TCR beta chain was observed in a study of blood T cell repertoires in COVID-19 (dated by TCRdb to the early 2020s). For context, the study as a whole: Collaborator samples came from the United States, Italy and Spain and covered acute and convalescent phases of COVID-19. The prospective study material was composed of cDNA or gDNA derived from T cells, B-cell-depleted T cells, or PBMCs. Deeply sampled blood TCRbeta repertoires from subjects exposed to, actively infected with, or recovered from COVID-19 were included in the dataset. The repertoires were made available in a free public database intended to serve as a resource for research on the immune response to SARS-CoV-2. Samples were obtained from the ongoing ImmuneRACE study (first 160 participants) and from approximately 1,200 subjects provided by 6 global collaborators. Nearly every sample came with metadata listing a de-identified subject ID, COVID-19 status, age in years and sex. HLA class I and class II types, where available, came from metadata supplied by the sample provider rather than from assay-based typing. The investigation overall reported the following: Clinical and demographic metadata were provided uncurated, with the amount varying by source and participant.

TCRbeta CDR3 regions were amplified from genomic DNA using the immunoSEQ Assay, a bias-controlled multiplex PCR. Turning to the authors' computational methods: The number of nucleated cells in each sample was estimated from the amplification of reference gene primers within the assay. To quantify the absolute abundance of each unique TCRbeta CDR3 rearrangement, sequence reads were collapsed and filtered. For each sample, productive Simpson clonality was calculated as the square root of Simpson's diversity index over productive rearrangements. Entries here come from immuneACCESS through TCRdb and include only in-frame sequences with V and J called. Some clones fail to appear in such tables; in the studies checked, an unresolved V gene covers under half of the shortfall, and the cause of the remainder is unknown. The V and J calls and clone size are taken from that table; D and trimming were inferred from the DNA. The sample profile shows around 230,000 clones; 86% of them were found once. The ten top clones hold around 3.8% of the sample.

Enrolling through a virtual design, the prospective study's participants ranged in age from roughly 18 to 95 years and lived across around 25 United States geographic areas. Cohort assignment in the prospective study relied on participant-reported clinical history from a screening survey and a study questionnaire. Mobile phlebotomists in the prospective study collected whole blood, serum and a nasopharyngeal or oropharyngeal swab from every participant. Additional blood draws and questionnaires over an approximately 2-month period could optionally be provided by prospective study participants. Blood samples from the prospective study were shipped frozen or at room temperature prior to DNA extraction. The CDR3 sequence holds 16 residues, the cysteine and phenylalanine included. Only the CDR3 portion is preserved as DNA: 48 bases, with reading frame beginning at the first base. CDR1 and CDR2 are read off the germline V gene (reference sequence) as SSHAT and FNYEAQ.

Comment on this clone: No cognate antigen has been identified for it. Sequence at one end of the junction differs from germline and may be a read error.

This clonotype was obtained from a woman in her 40s with acute COVID-19. The rearranged chain carries TRBV7-7 and TRBJ2-5; possibly the D gene is TRBD1, per 6 matching bases. The specimen sequenced was PBMCs or T cells enriched from blood (not recorded which). At the DNA level, the sequence is TGTGCTAGCAGCTTAGTTTCCGGGCAGGGGCAAGAGACCCAGTACTTC. The encoded protein is CASSLVSGQGQETQYF.